The 10 T cell receptor beta chains in this list originate from one sample, sequenced in a study of T cell responses to AZD1222 COVID-19 vaccine. Measured with immunoSEQ multiplex PCR; TCRdb has only the in-frame clones, and not every one. The table lists over 150,000 clones, 93% of them singletons. Specimen: peripheral blood, collected 28 days after the second AZD1222 dose. Every receptor here comes from an adult who received the AZD1222 COVID-19 vaccine.

This clone was seen only a few times. Other nucleotide sequences in the sample specify the same CDR3. The chain carries TRBV9 and TRBJ1-3; D not resolved. Germline V CDR1 and CDR2: SGDLS, YYNGEE. The CDR3 has 14 amino acids. Trimming took 0 bases from V and 0 from J, leaving 4 bases between them. This CDR3 is CASSVASSGNTIYF. The CDR3 bases are TGTGCCAGCAGCGTAGCCAGCTCTGGAAACACCATATATTTT.

This clone was observed a single time. V is TRBV7-8 and J is TRBJ1-1; TRBD1 matches 7 bases. The CDR3 loop spans 16 amino acids. Trimming at V came to 5 bases and at J to 6 bases, leaving 15 bases not matched to a gene. Germline V gene lookup returns CDR1 SGHVS and CDR2 FQNEAQ. CDR3 nucleotide sequence: TGTGCCAGCAGCATAATTCAGGGGGGAACTTCTGCTGAAGCTTTCTTT. It specifies CASSIIQGGTSAEAFF. The full variable domain, with the rest looked up from reference TRBV7-8 and TRBJ1-1, is GAGVSQSPRYKVAKRGQDVALRCDPISGHVSLFWYQQALGQGPEFLTYFQNEAQLDKSGLPSDRFFAERPEGSVSTLKIQRTQQEDSAVYLCASSIIQGGTSAEAFFGQGTRLTVV.

The rearrangement joins TRBV10-1 to TRBJ2-2; D is ambiguous. This CDR3 region has 13 residues. Trimming shortened V by 6 bases and J by 2 bases, and 7 bases separated the two germline ends. Germline assignment: CDR1 WNHNN and CDR2 SYGVQD (reference sequence). The CDR3 here is CASRALNTGELFF. For the CDR3, the DNA is TGCGCCAGCAGGGCTTTAAACACCGGGGAGCTGTTTTTT.

The table lists this clone with a count of one. V and J are TRBV15 and TRBJ1-4; D unclear. Germline assignment: CDR1 LNHNV and CDR2 YYDKDF (reference sequence). Deletions cut 5 bases from V and 0 bases from J, with 10 bases between. The CDR3 totals 15 residues. The CDR3 region has the DNA TGTGCCACCAGCGCCCGGGCCTCAACTAATGAAAAACTGTTTTTT. This encodes CATSARASTNEKLFF.

CDR3 sequence reads: CASSIYRMNTEAFF. CDR3 bases: TGTGCCAGTAGTATTTACAGGATGAACACTGAAGCTTTCTTT. V is TRBV19 and J is TRBJ1-1, with a weak D call TRBD1 (5 bases). CDR1 LNHDA and CDR2 SQIVND come from the germline V gene (reference sequence). CDR3 length: 14 amino acids. Trimming cost V 3 bases and J 0 bases, with 8 bases left between them.

The chain uses TRBV10-2 and TRBJ2-1; 9 bases agree with TRBD1. Germline loops: CDR1 WSHSY, CDR2 SAAADI. V lost 6 bases, J lost 2 bases, and 2 bases stayed unmatched. The CDR3 covers 14 residues. Here the CDR3 reads CASRGTGPYNEQFF. The CDR3 bases are TGCGCCAGCAGAGGGACAGGGCCCTACAATGAGCAGTTCTTC.

V and J are TRBV6-5 and TRBJ1-1, with unresolved D. Per germline, CDR1 MNHEY and CDR2 SVGAGI. The CDR3 contains 12 residues. The V and J ends lost 5 bases and 7 bases respectively, with 11 bases between them. The CDR3 reads CASSRGSLEAFF. In DNA form, the CDR3 reads TGTGCCAGCAGTAGAGGGTCCCTTGAAGCTTTCTTT.

The rearrangement uses TRBV4-3 and TRBJ1-5; tentative D call: TRBD1 (5 bases). This CDR3 spans 14 amino acids. The V and J ends lost 0 bases and 5 bases respectively, with 8 bases between them. Germline V gene data show CDR1 as LGHNA and CDR2 as YSLEER. Here the CDR3 DNA reads TGCGCCAGCAGCCAAGATGTAGGGGATCAGCCCCAGCATTTT. Translation: CASSQDVGDQPQHF.

The V call is TRBV7-9, the J call TRBJ1-1, with 9 bases lining up with TRBD1. Germline values: CDR1 SEHNR, CDR2 FQNEAQ (reference sequence). With V trimmed by 5 bases and J by 5 bases, 9 bases remained unmatched. CDR3 length: 15 residues. CDR3 sequence: CASSEQGARQTEAFF. The CDR3 bases are TGTGCCAGCAGCGAACAGGGGGCCCGACAAACTGAAGCTTTCTTT.

This chain links TRBV7-9 with TRBJ1-5; a weak D match, TRBD1 (5 bases). The CDR3 loop spans 13 amino acids. Germline V CDR1 and CDR2: SEHNR, FQNEAQ (reference sequence). Trimming stripped 1 base from V and 5 bases from J, with 6 bases between. The CDR3 region has the DNA TGTGCCAGCAGCTTAGGACAGTATCAGCCCCAGCATTTT. This sequence encodes CASSLGQYQPQHF. Supplemented by reference TRBV7-9 and TRBJ1-5, the full variable domain reads DTGVSQNPRHKITKRGQNVTFRCDPISEHNRLYWYRQTLGQGPEFLTYFQNEAQLEKSRLLSDRFSAERPKGSFSTLEIQRTEQGDSAMYLCASSLGQYQPQHFGDGTRLSIL.